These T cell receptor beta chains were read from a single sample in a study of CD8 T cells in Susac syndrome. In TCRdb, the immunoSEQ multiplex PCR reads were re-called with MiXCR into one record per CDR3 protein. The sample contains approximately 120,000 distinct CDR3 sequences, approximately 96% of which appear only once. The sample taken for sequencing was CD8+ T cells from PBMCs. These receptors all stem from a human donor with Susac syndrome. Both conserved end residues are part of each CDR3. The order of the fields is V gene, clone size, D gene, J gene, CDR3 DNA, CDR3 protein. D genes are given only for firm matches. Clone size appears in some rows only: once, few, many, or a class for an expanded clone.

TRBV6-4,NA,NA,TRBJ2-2,TGTGCCAGCAGTGACTCGGCAGGCGGCACCGGGGAGCTGTTTTTT,CASSDSAGGTGELFF
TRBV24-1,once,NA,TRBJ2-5,TGTGCCACCAGTGAGAAAGGGATCCAAGAGACCCAGTACTTC,CATSEKGIQETQYF
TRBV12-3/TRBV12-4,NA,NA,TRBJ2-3,TGTGCCAGCAGGGCTAGTGATACGCAGTATTTT,CASRASDTQYF
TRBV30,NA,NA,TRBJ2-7,TGTGCCTGGAGTGTCGGGGGATCCTACGAGCAGTACTTC,CAWSVGGSYEQYF
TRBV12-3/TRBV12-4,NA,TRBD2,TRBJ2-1,TGTGCCAGCAGTTATACTAGCGGGAGGGATGAGCAGTTCTTC,CASSYTSGRDEQFF
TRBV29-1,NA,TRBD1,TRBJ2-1,TGCAGCGTTGAAGGCCTTGGCAGGGGGCGAACCAATTACAATGAGCAGTTCTTC,CSVEGLGRGRTNYNEQFF
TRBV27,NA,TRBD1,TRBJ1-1,TGTGCCAGCAGTCTAGGACAGGGAAATTTTAACACTGAAGCTTTCTTT,CASSLGQGNFNTEAFF
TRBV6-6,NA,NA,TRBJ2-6,TGTGCCAGCAGTTCGGGGGGGGCCAACGTCCTGACTTTC,CASSSGGANVLTF
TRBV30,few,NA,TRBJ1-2,TGTGCCTGGAGTCAGGGAACTAACTATGGCTACACCTTC,CAWSQGTNYGYTF
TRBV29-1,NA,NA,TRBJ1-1,TGCAGCGTCTCCGGGGAGACTGAAGCTTTCTTT,CSVSGETEAFF
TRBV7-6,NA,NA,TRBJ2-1,TGTGCCAGCAGCTTACGACAGGAGTATTACAATGAGCAGTTCTTC,CASSLRQEYYNEQFF
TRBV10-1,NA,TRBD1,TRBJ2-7,TGCGCCAGCAGGCCGGGACAGTGGGAGTACTTC,CASRPGQWEYF
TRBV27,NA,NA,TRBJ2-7,TGTGCCAGCAGTTCAGGGATGGGCTACGAGCAGTACTTC,CASSSGMGYEQYF
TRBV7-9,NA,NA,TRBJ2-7,TGTGCCAGCAGCCAAACAATGGTTTCCGAGCAGTACTTC,CASSQTMVSEQYF
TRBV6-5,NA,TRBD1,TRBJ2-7,TGTGCCAGCACCCCCGGGACAGGACCTTACGAGCAGTACTTC,CASTPGTGPYEQYF
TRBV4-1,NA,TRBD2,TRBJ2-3,TGCGCCAGCAGCCAACCCCCTAGCGGGAGCTTAACAGATACGCAGTATTTT,CASSQPPSGSLTDTQYF